This TCR beta chain was identified during a study of breast tumors, draining lymph nodes, adjacent tissues. Trimming stripped 1 base from V and 0 bases from J, with 10 bases between. This CDR3 is 15 amino acids long. Germline values: CDR1 SEHNR, CDR2 FQNEAQ (reference sequence). The study's findings and limits: Luminal-like breast cancer showed significantly greater tumor-nontumor repertoire similarity than basal-like breast cancer did. Tumor TCR diversity was below lymph nodes but above nontumor tissue. Data fit most tumor T cells coming from lymph node, expanding in tumor.

Concerning this clonotype itself: No antigen is known for it.

TCRdb processed the multiplex PCR reads anew with MiXCR; each CDR3 protein has one entry. The sample consists of about 12,000 distinct CDR3 sequences, roughly 70% of them appearing once. Sequencing was carried out using tumor-adjacent breast tissue. V is TRBV7-9 and J is TRBJ2-7; D is ambiguous. The receptor was derived from a female donor with breast cancer. Some clones in this sample may be carry-over from other donors' samples. The CDR3 sequence is CASSLDSFSSYEQYF. In nucleotides, the CDR3 is TGTGCCAGCAGCTTAGACAGCTTCAGCTCCTACGAGCAGTACTTC.